Listed here are 29 T cell receptor beta chains from one sample, sequenced in a study of shared clonotypes between healthy human individuals. The table came from immunoSEQ multiplex PCR; TCRdb's copy has only in-frame clones and leaves some out. Of roughly 2.2 million clones in the sample, around 90% are singletons; the top ten hold around 0.38%. Sequenced sample: naive CD4+ T cells from PBMCs. As to subset: CD45RA+ positively selected. Source of these receptors: a man aged 18 to 29 in good health. Some clones in this sample may be carry-over from other donors' samples.

The CDR3 DNA reads TGTGCCAGCAGCTTAGATACCCCTGGGGCGCACAGTGGCTACACCTTC. Protein product: CASSLDTPGAHSGYTF. This chain links TRBV7-8 with TRBJ1-2; possible D gene TRBD1, 5 bases. V was shortened by 1 base and J by 7 bases, with 19 bases between the two germline ends. CDR3 length: 16 residues. CDR1 is SGHVS and CDR2 is FQNEAQ in the germline V gene.

The chain is built from TRBV9 and TRBJ2-5, with D possibly matching TRBD2 (7 bases). Trimming removed 4 bases from V and 4 bases from J, with 17 bases in between. The CDR3 runs 15 residues. Per the germline V gene, CDR1 is SGDLS and CDR2 is YYNGEE. CDR3 nucleotide sequence: TGTGCCAGCAGCCCCGGGGGGCTCGTGGGAGAGACCCAGTACTTC. Translating gives CASSPGGLVGETQYF. The full variable domain, its missing parts supplied by reference TRBV9 and TRBJ2-5, is DSGVTQTPKHLITATGQRVTLRCSPRSGDLSVYWYQQSLDQGLQFLIQYYNGEERAKGNILERFSAQQFPDLHSELNLSSLELGDSALYFCASSPGGLVGETQYFGPGTRLLVL.

The CDR3 protein is CAISEPTAGQGASYEQYF. In DNA form, the CDR3 reads TGTGCCATCAGTGAGCCTACTGCGGGACAGGGGGCCTCCTACGAGCAGTACTTC. The rearrangement uses TRBV10-3 and TRBJ2-7; the match to TRBD1 covers 12 bases. Per the germline V gene, CDR1 is ENHRY and CDR2 is SYGVKD. This CDR3 contains 18 residues. With 2 bases clipped from V and 0 bases from J, the junction kept 8 bases outside the gene matches.

This clone showed up just once. Other DNA variants within this sample encode the same CDR3. The genes are TRBV11-3 and TRBJ2-7; 9 bases are shared with TRBD1. CDR1 and CDR2 (germline): SGHNT, YENEEA. There are 14 residues in the CDR3. V was clipped by 5 bases and J by 0 bases; unmatched bases: 2. This chain's CDR3 is CASSPGQGSYEQYF. In DNA, the CDR3 is TGTGCCAGCAGCCCGGGACAGGGCTCCTACGAGCAGTACTTC.

The V gene is TRBV27, the J gene TRBJ2-3; maybe TRBD1 (5 bases). V gave up 2 bases and J gave up 4 bases, with 22 bases separating them. The CDR3 is 18 residues long. The germline V gene has CDR1 MNHEY and CDR2 SMNVEV (reference sequence). Written as DNA, the CDR3 is TGTGCCAGCAGTTTAGGAGTTTCGGCAGGGTCGTTTTCAGATACGCAGTATTTT. Its protein is CASSLGVSAGSFSDTQYF.

The V call is TRBV9, the J call TRBJ2-4; 10 nucleotides line up with TRBD2. The CDR3 sequence is 16 residues long. The V and J ends lost 4 bases and 9 bases, in that order; junction bases with no gene match: 13. The germline V gene has CDR1 SGDLS and CDR2 YYNGEE. Written as DNA, the CDR3 is TGTGCCAGCAGCCTCAAGGGGAGCGGGAGGGCGGGCATTCAGTACTTC. It specifies CASSLKGSGRAGIQYF.

V is TRBV6-1 and J is TRBJ1-5, with D unclear. The V end lost 3 bases, the J end lost 1 base, and 7 bases lay between the germline ends. The germline V gene has CDR1 MNHNS and CDR2 SASEGT. The CDR3 covers 14 residues. The CDR3 DNA reads TGTGCCAGCAGTGATTGGGGAAGCAATCAGCCCCAGCATTTT. Protein sequence: CASSDWGSNQPQHF.

The J gene is TRBJ2-2, the V gene TRBV18; either TRBD1 or TRBD2 may fit D (5 bases each). V lost 6 bases and J 5 bases, leaving 16 bases between the germline ends. The CDR3 has 15 residues. Germline V gives CDR1 KGHSH, CDR2 LQKENI. The CDR3 reads CASSPVGAMTGELFF. Written as DNA, the CDR3 is TGTGCCAGCTCGCCGGTCGGGGCGATGACCGGGGAGCTGTTTTTT.

The chain employs TRBV5-1 and TRBJ2-5, with 13 nucleotides matching TRBD2. The germline CDR1 and CDR2 sequences are SGHRS and YFSETQ. This CDR3 has 16 amino acids. V lost 3 bases and J lost 2; bases outside the gene matches: 4. The CDR3 coding sequence is TGCGCCAGCAGCTACGGACTAGCGGGAGTACAAGAGACCCAGTACTTC. Its protein product is CASSYGLAGVQETQYF. Full variable domain (remainder filled in from reference TRBV5-1 and TRBJ2-5): KAGVTQTPRYLIKTRGQQVTLSCSPISGHRSVSWYQQTPGQGLQFLFEYFSETQRNKGNFPGRFSGRQFSNSRSEMNVSTLELGDSALYLCASSYGLAGVQETQYFGPGTRLLVL.

The chain links TRBV28 to TRBJ1-1; 9 bases match TRBD1. CDR3 length equals 14 residues. The J segment lost 1 base and the V segment lost 9 bases, leaving 6 bases of the junction unmatched. Germline-derived CDR1 and CDR2 are MDHEN and SYDVKM. CDR3 sequence (DNA): TGTGCCAGTCCGGGACAGGGAGGGAACACTGAAGCTTTCTTT. Translated: CASPGQGGNTEAFF.

The rearrangement links TRBV7-2 to TRBJ2-7; no reliable D call. Germline loops: CDR1 SGHTA, CDR2 FQGNSA. CDR3 length: 13 amino acids. Trimming took off 5 bases at V and 2 bases at J, with 10 bases between the two ends. CDR3 loop: CASSPARTYEQYF. Here the CDR3 DNA reads TGTGCCAGCAGCCCCGCCCGAACCTACGAGCAGTACTTC. Full variable domain (remainder filled in from reference TRBV7-2 and TRBJ2-7): GAGVSQSPSNKVTEKGKDVELRCDPISGHTALYWYRQSLGQGLEFLIYFQGNSAPDKSGLPSDRFSAERTGGSVSTLTIQRTQQEDSAVYLCASSPARTYEQYFGPGTRLTVT.

A single count supports this clone. The chain links TRBV7-2 to TRBJ2-2; 8 nucleotides line up with TRBD2. V was clipped by 4 bases and J by 6 bases; unmatched bases: 1. Looked up from germline, CDR1 is SGHTA and CDR2 is FQGNSA. CDR3 length: 13 amino acids. CDR3 in DNA: TGTGCCAGCAGCTGGGGACTAGCCGGGGAGCTGTTTTTT. Translated: CASSWGLAGELFF. The whole variable domain, filled in from reference TRBV7-2 and TRBJ2-2, reads GAGVSQSPSNKVTEKGKDVELRCDPISGHTALYWYRQSLGQGLEFLIYFQGNSAPDKSGLPSDRFSAERTGGSVSTLTIQRTQQEDSAVYLCASSWGLAGELFFGEGSRLTVL.

J is TRBJ2-5 and V is TRBV28, with a possible D match to TRBD2 (5 bases). From germline, CDR1 is MDHEN and CDR2 SYDVKM. V dropped 2 bases and J dropped 4 bases, with 14 bases sitting between them. The CDR3 runs to 15 residues. The CDR3 DNA sequence: TGTGCCAGCAGTTTACTAGCAACAAGTCGAGAGACCCAGTACTTC. The encoded protein is CASSLLATSRETQYF.

Notes on this clone: One end of the junction is discordant with germline, which a read error may explain. The chain links TRBV7-9 to TRBJ2-2; D is possibly TRBD1 (6 bases). The CDR3 has 15 residues. Germline V gene lookup returns CDR1 SEHNR and CDR2 FQNEAQ (reference sequence). In nucleotides, the CDR3 is TGTGCCAGCAGTTTAGACAGGTTCGGGACCGGGGAGCTGTTTTTT. It yields the protein CASSLDRFGTGELFF.

The rearrangement uses TRBV19 and TRBJ2-2; 15 bases fit TRBD2. The CDR3 consists of 16 residues. Per germline, CDR1 LNHDA and CDR2 SQIVND (reference sequence). V shed 2 bases and J 6 bases; nucleotides not matched to a gene: 1. The CDR3, as DNA: TGTGCCAGTAGTATAAGGACTAGCGGGAGGGCCGGGGAGCTGTTTTTT. Protein: CASSIRTSGRAGELFF. Combining the CDR3 with reference TRBV19 and TRBJ2-2 gives the whole variable domain DGGITQSPKYLFRKEGQNVTLSCEQNLNHDAMYWYRQDPGQGLRLIYYSQIVNDFQKGDIAEGYSVSREKKESFPLTVTSAQKNPTAFYLCASSIRTSGRAGELFFGEGSRLTVL.

The rearrangement uses TRBV28 and TRBJ2-1, with 8 bases aligning to TRBD2. The CDR3 has 16 residues. CDR1 is MDHEN and CDR2 is SYDVKM in the germline V gene. Trimming at V came to 4 bases and at J to 2 bases, leaving 7 bases not matched to a gene. The CDR3 coding sequence is TGTGCCAGCAGTTCCGAGACTAGCGTGGCCTACAATGAGCAGTTCTTC. Translating it yields CASSSETSVAYNEQFF.

The chain is built from TRBV7-9 and TRBJ2-6, with D uncertain. V was cut by 1 base and J by 0 bases, with 7 bases left in between. CDR1 and CDR2 from the germline V gene are SEHNR and FQNEAQ (reference sequence). The CDR3 runs to 16 residues. DNA of the CDR3: TGTGCCAGCAGCTTAGACCATCCCTCTGGGGCCAACGTCCTGACTTTC. It is translated as CASSLDHPSGANVLTF.

This clone was seen once. V usage is TRBV7-2 and J usage is TRBJ2-7; D ambiguous. Between the trimmed V and J ends, which lost 5 bases and 2 bases, there was a span of 10 bases. The CDR3 has 13 amino acids. Per germline, CDR1 SGHTA and CDR2 FQGNSA. Here the CDR3 reads CASSLQPPYEQYF. The CDR3 DNA follows: TGTGCCAGCAGCCTCCAGCCCCCCTACGAGCAGTACTTC. The whole variable domain, filled in from reference TRBV7-2 and TRBJ2-7, reads GAGVSQSPSNKVTEKGKDVELRCDPISGHTALYWYRQSLGQGLEFLIYFQGNSAPDKSGLPSDRFSAERTGGSVSTLTIQRTQQEDSAVYLCASSLQPPYEQYFGPGTRLTVT.

Comments on this clone: At the DNA level, this CDR3 is encoded by other sequences in the same sample as well. The chain links TRBV2 to TRBJ1-2; D is undetermined. V dropped 3 bases and J dropped 4 bases, with 9 bases sitting between them. The length of the CDR3 is 13 residues. Germline loops: CDR1 SNHLY, CDR2 FYNNEI. The CDR3 nucleotides are TGTGCCAGCAGTGATGGCGGGTTCTATGGCTACACCTTC. Protein product: CASSDGGFYGYTF.

This chain uses TRBV29-1 with TRBJ2-7; possible D gene TRBD2, 6 bases. With 3 bases removed from V and 7 bases from J, the gap between germline ends came to 13 bases. Germline V gene data show CDR1 as SQVTM and CDR2 as ANQGSEA. This CDR3 comprises 12 residues. The CDR3 here is CSVERLRGEQYF. CDR3 DNA sequence: TGCAGCGTTGAGAGGCTTCGGGGGGAGCAGTACTTC.

The V gene is TRBV30, the J gene TRBJ2-5; 11 bases line up with TRBD2. After removal of 5 bases from V and 5 bases from J, the junction contained 7 bases not matched to a gene. CDR1 GTSNPN and CDR2 SVGIG come from the germline V gene (reference sequence). The CDR3 has 14 amino acids. CDR3 DNA sequence: TGTGCCTGGGGGGGACTAGCGGACGGGGAGACCCAGTACTTC. Amino acids: CAWGGLADGETQYF.

The J gene is TRBJ1-2, the V gene TRBV28, with unresolved D. Germline V gene sequence: CDR1 MDHEN, CDR2 SYDVKM. The V end was cut by 5 bases, the J end by 2 bases, with 9 bases between. The CDR3 covers 13 residues. In DNA form, the CDR3 reads TGTGCCAGCAGTCGGACGCTCAACTATGGCTACACCTTC. Protein sequence: CASSRTLNYGYTF.

This chain joins TRBV28 and TRBJ2-7; 8 positions agree with TRBD2. The CDR3 is made up of 14 amino acids. Trimming at V came to 10 bases and at J to 3 bases, leaving 11 bases not matched to a gene. The germline CDR1 and CDR2 sequences are MDHEN and SYDVKM. CDR3 nucleotide sequence: TGTGCCACCCTATGGGTAAGCGGGAGCTACGAGCAGTACTTC. It specifies CATLWVSGSYEQYF.

The J gene is TRBJ2-1, the V gene TRBV6-6, with no clear D. Germline V CDR1 and CDR2: MNHNY, SVGAGI (reference sequence). The CDR3 consists of 12 residues. V was pared by 6 bases and J by 9 bases, with 12 bases between. CDR3 DNA: TGTGCCAGCAGCCCCCACAGTCGTGAGCAGTTCTTC. The encoded protein is CASSPHSREQFF.

The chain employs TRBV9 and TRBJ2-3; no definite D call. V was pared by 3 bases and J by 2 bases, with 10 bases between. The CDR3 is 14 amino acids. Germline assignment: CDR1 SGDLS and CDR2 YYNGEE. The CDR3 reads CASSADQITDTQYF. The CDR3 nucleotides read TGTGCCAGCAGCGCAGATCAGATCACAGATACGCAGTATTTT.

The genes are TRBV13 and TRBJ2-1, with D perhaps TRBD2 (6 bases). CDR3 size: 13 residues. In germline, CDR1 is PRHDT, CDR2 FYEKMQ (reference sequence). V gave up 4 bases and J gave up 7 bases, with 11 bases separating them. CDR3: CASSSGSGNEQFF. The CDR3 DNA reads as TGTGCCAGCAGCTCCGGTAGCGGAAATGAGCAGTTCTTC.

To note about this clone: In the same sample, other DNA sequences code for this CDR3. The chain recombines TRBV9 with TRBJ2-5, with D possibly called TRBD1 or TRBD2 (6 bases each). Germline CDR1 SGDLS, CDR2 YYNGEE. V lost 0 bases and J lost 5, with 11 bases in between. CDR3 length: 14 residues. As DNA, the CDR3 is TGTGCCAGCAGCGTAGTGGGGGGCTCGGAGACCCAGTACTTC. The encoded protein is CASSVVGGSETQYF. Full variable domain (outside the CDR3, taken from reference TRBV9 and TRBJ2-5): DSGVTQTPKHLITATGQRVTLRCSPRSGDLSVYWYQQSLDQGLQFLIQYYNGEERAKGNILERFSAQQFPDLHSELNLSSLELGDSALYFCASSVVGGSETQYFGPGTRLLVL.

The rearrangement uses TRBV9 and TRBJ2-1; TRBD2 matches 9 bases. Germline-derived CDR1 and CDR2 are SGDLS and YYNGEE. The CDR3 is 16 amino acids. J lost 4 bases, V lost 0 bases, and 5 bases had no gene match. The CDR3, as DNA: TGTGCCAGCAGCGTAGGGAATAGCGGGAGTTACAATGAGCAGTTCTTC. Protein product: CASSVGNSGSYNEQFF.

The chain is built from TRBV7-3 and TRBJ2-3, with D unclear. This CDR3 comprises 15 residues. Per germline, CDR1 SGHTA and CDR2 FQGTGA. Trimming took off 1 base at V and 1 base at J, with 9 bases between the two ends. The CDR3, as DNA: TGTGCCAGCAGCTTAAAGGGTTTAGGCACAGATACGCAGTATTTT. This gives the protein CASSLKGLGTDTQYF.